The present T cell receptor beta chain was sequenced within a study of blood T cell repertoires in COVID-19. In the study overall: Acute and convalescent COVID-19 samples came from the United States, Italy and Spain. Nucleic acid was either cDNA or gDNA, and it came from T cells, B-cell-depleted T cells, or PBMCs.

Original handling: Nucleated cell counts were estimated from reference gene primer amplification. The method was immunoSEQ multiplex PCR; TCRdb's version includes in-frame clones alone and lacks a portion of them. The D gene and trimming were derived from the DNA, and the V and J assignments and clone size from that table. The data show around 380,000 clones, with approximately 77% seen just once and under 1.2% held by the top ten. Germline V lookup: CDR1 GTSNPN, CDR2 SVGIG (reference sequence). The CDR3 consists of 14 residues. Trimming cost V 3 bases and J 5 bases, with 11 bases left between them. The receptor's source is a human donor with acute or convalescent COVID-19. The donor label of this sample is uncertain. The chain is built from TRBV30 and TRBJ1-6, with D possibly being TRBD1 (6 bases). The sequenced sample was peripheral blood. CDR3 protein: CAWRDSFNNSPLHF. The CDR3 DNA is TGTGCCTGGAGGGACAGCTTTAATAATTCACCCCTCCACTTT.